Each of the 30 T cell receptor beta chains below was sequenced from the same sample in a study of blood T cell repertoires in COVID-19. Some clones are missing from TCRdb's copy, which holds only in-frame ones; the method was immunoSEQ multiplex PCR. The sample shows about 86,000 clones, approximately 82% of them seen only once. Material: peripheral blood. The receptors were sampled from a woman aged 80 or over with acute or convalescent COVID-19.

This chain connects TRBV27 to TRBJ2-6; D not resolved. V was clipped by 7 bases and J by 4 bases, with 5 bases between them. CDR1 is MNHEY, CDR2 SMNVEV, per germline (reference sequence). The CDR3 extends over 12 amino acids. The CDR3, as DNA: TGTGCCAGCACTACCGGGGCCAACGTCCTGACTTTC. It codes for CASTTGANVLTF.

CDR3 DNA: TGTGCCAGCGTGACAGGAAAGGGGACTGAAGCTTTCTTT. Amino acid sequence: CASVTGKGTEAFF. The chain carries TRBV3-1 (or the pseudogene TRBV3-2) and TRBJ1-1; possible D gene TRBD1, 6 bases. Germline CDR1 is LGHDT and CDR2 is YNNKEL (reference sequence). The CDR3 loop spans 13 amino acids. The ends were cut back, 8 bases at V and 5 bases at J, with 15 bases in the middle.

This clone has only one observation. The CDR3 DNA reads TGCGCCAGCAGTTCGGGACAGGGCCTGAGCTACACCTTC. This encodes CASSSGQGLSYTF. V usage is TRBV10-2 and J usage is TRBJ1-2; TRBD1 matches at 9 bases. Germline CDR1 and CDR2: WSHSY and SAAADI. This CDR3 region has 13 residues. V shed 5 bases and J 9 bases; nucleotides not matched to a gene: 7.

This sequence joins TRBV19 and TRBJ1-6, with TRBD1 identical over 7 bases. The germline V gene encodes CDR1 LNHDA and CDR2 SQIVND (reference sequence). V was clipped by 5 bases and J by 4 bases; unmatched bases: 2. The CDR3 length is 14 residues. The CDR3 DNA reads as TGTGCCAGTAGTCCGGGACAGTATAATTCACCCCTCCACTTT. It is translated as CASSPGQYNSPLHF.

The rearrangement links TRBV27 to TRBJ1-2, with TRBD1 as a possible D gene (6 bases). Per the germline V gene, CDR1 is MNHEY and CDR2 is SMNVEV (reference sequence). This CDR3 region has 17 residues. Trimming removed 2 bases from V and 3 bases from J, with 19 bases in between. In DNA form, the CDR3 reads TGTGCCAGCAGTTTACAGGGGAGGGTATCAATTGACTATGGCTACACCTTC. Its protein is CASSLQGRVSIDYGYTF.

The chain recombines TRBV7-9 with TRBJ1-1, with 7 bases that match TRBD1. The V and J ends lost 4 bases and 7 bases, in that order; junction bases with no gene match: 6. Germline V gives CDR1 SEHNR, CDR2 FQNEAQ (reference sequence). The CDR3 runs 13 residues. For the CDR3, the DNA is TGTGCCAGCAGCTCCACACGGACAGGTGAAGCTTTCTTT. Translation gives CASSSTRTGEAFF.

The chain employs TRBV5-4 and TRBJ1-2, with a tentative D call TRBD1 (6 bases). V lost 5 bases, J lost 3 bases, and 14 bases lay in between. Per germline, CDR1 SGHNT and CDR2 YYREEE (reference sequence). CDR3 length: 14 amino acids. CDR3 coding DNA: TGTGCCAGCAGTCCCGGGGGGCTCCACTATGGCTACACCTTC. It codes for CASSPGGLHYGYTF.

This clone appeared once. The CDR3 sequence is CASGRSGGTDTQYF. CDR3 DNA: TGCGCCAGCGGAAGGAGCGGGGGCACAGATACGCAGTATTTT. J is TRBJ2-3 and V is TRBV5-1; the match to TRBD2 covers 7 bases. Germline V gene lookup returns CDR1 SGHRS and CDR2 YFSETQ. The trim removed 7 bases at V and 1 base at J, leaving 6 bases unmatched. The CDR3 extends over 14 amino acids.

V gene TRBV5-1 combines with J gene TRBJ2-3; TRBD2 agrees at 12 bases. V shed 7 bases and J 8 bases; nucleotides not matched to a gene: 8. Germline lookup yields CDR1 SGHRS and CDR2 YFSETQ. The CDR3 is 14 residues long. The CDR3 sequence: CASHLAGGPPTQYF. CDR3 bases: TGCGCCAGCCACCTAGCGGGAGGGCCCCCTACGCAGTATTTT.

The chain links TRBV11-2 to TRBJ1-1; D is uncertain. In germline, CDR1 is SGHAT, CDR2 FQNNGV. Deletions cut 1 base from V and 6 bases from J, with 9 bases between. This CDR3 has 13 residues. The CDR3 nucleotides read TGTGCCAGCAGCTTAGGGAGGGTCGCTGAAGCTTTCTTT. This sequence encodes CASSLGRVAEAFF.

The rearrangement links TRBV9 to TRBJ1-2; D call uncertain. The V end was cut by 0 bases, the J end by 0 bases, with 9 bases between. CDR3 length equals 15 residues. Germline loops: CDR1 SGDLS, CDR2 YYNGEE. The CDR3 coding sequence is TGTGCCAGCAGCGTAGCTGTGGGCCCTAACTATGGCTACACCTTC. Translation gives CASSVAVGPNYGYTF.

This clone is medium-sized. The V call is TRBV10-2, the J call TRBJ1-1; D call uncertain. The CDR3 has 14 amino acids. Per germline, CDR1 WSHSY and CDR2 SAAADI. The V end was cut by 5 bases, the J end by 2 bases, with 12 bases between. The CDR3 loop reads CASSLPGANTEAFF. The CDR3 nucleotides are TGCGCCAGCAGTCTCCCAGGTGCTAACACTGAAGCTTTCTTT.

The chain links TRBV24-1 to TRBJ1-5; D remains unclear. Germline V gene lookup returns CDR1 KGHDR and CDR2 SFDVKD. This CDR3 region has 14 residues. The V end was cut by 12 bases, the J end by 1 base, with 15 bases between. The CDR3 protein is CASPIPGSNQPQHF. Here the CDR3 DNA reads TGTGCCTCACCGATTCCGGGGAGCAATCAGCCCCAGCATTTT.

The chain couples TRBV5-1 to TRBJ2-2, with D unresolved. The CDR3 totals 15 residues. CDR1 SGHRS and CDR2 YFSETQ come from the germline V gene. Between the trimmed V and J ends, which lost 0 bases and 0 bases, there was a span of 6 bases. The CDR3 DNA reads as TGCGCCAGCAGCTTGGGAACACCGAACACCGGGGAGCTGTTTTTT. This gives the protein CASSLGTPNTGELFF.

The V and J genes are TRBV3-1 (or the pseudogene TRBV3-2) and TRBJ2-5; the D gene is possibly TRBD2 (6 bases). The germline V gene has CDR1 LGHDT and CDR2 YNNKEL (reference sequence). V was shortened by 1 base and J by 5 bases, with 11 bases between the two germline ends. The CDR3 length is 14 residues. CDR3 DNA: TGTGCCAGCAGCCAAGGACTAGTAAAGGAGACCCAGTACTTC. This gives the protein CASSQGLVKETQYF.

This chain links TRBV6-5 with TRBJ2-7, with a tentative D call TRBD1 (6 bases). Germline CDR1 is MNHEY and CDR2 is SVGAGI. V was clipped by 8 bases and J by 2 bases, with 10 bases between them. This CDR3 region has 12 residues. CDR3 loop: CASQDRTYEQYF. CDR3 bases: TGTGCCAGCCAGGACAGAACCTACGAGCAGTACTTC.

J is TRBJ1-6 and V is TRBV6-6; 10 bases align to TRBD1. There are 17 residues in the CDR3. Trimming at V came to 5 bases and at J to 9 bases, leaving 13 bases not matched to a gene. From germline, CDR1 is MNHNY and CDR2 SVGAGI (reference sequence). The CDR3 nucleotides are TGTGCCAGCAGTCCTTTTGGTCGGACAGGGGGGATTTCACCCCTCCACTTT. Its protein is CASSPFGRTGGISPLHF.

This chain joins TRBV12-3 or TRBV12-4 and TRBJ2-7; D is perhaps TRBD2 (6 bases). The V end was cut by 6 bases, the J end by 4 bases, with 10 bases between. There are 12 residues in the CDR3. CDR3 protein: CASSSDYYEQYF. The CDR3 region has the DNA TGTGCCAGCAGCTCGGACTATTACGAGCAGTACTTC.

The chain recombines TRBV5-4 with TRBJ1-2; TRBD1 matches at 10 bases. V was clipped by 7 bases and J by 8 bases; unmatched bases: 17. This CDR3 has 16 residues. Germline CDR1 is SGHNT and CDR2 is YYREEE (reference sequence). CDR3 in amino acids: CASAPGTGATLWGYTF. DNA of the CDR3: TGTGCCAGCGCACCCGGGACAGGGGCCACCCTATGGGGCTACACCTTC.

The J gene is TRBJ1-2, the V gene TRBV4-2; D is possibly TRBD1 (5 bases). The CDR3 has 17 residues. CDR1 is LGHNA, CDR2 YNFKEQ, per germline. V was shortened by 3 bases and J by 2 bases, with 19 bases between the two germline ends. CDR3 bases: TGTGCCAGCAGCCAGGCCTCAGGGCAGCCAGAAAACTATGGCTACACCTTC. It translates to CASSQASGQPENYGYTF.

This clone has just one count. The chain employs TRBV5-5 and TRBJ2-3, with 9 bases that match TRBD1. V lost 6 bases, J lost 8 bases, and 13 bases stayed unmatched. The CDR3 has 15 residues. Germline values: CDR1 SGHKS, CDR2 YYEKEE (reference sequence). CDR3 sequence reads: CASTFRDREKGTQYF. In DNA form, the CDR3 reads TGTGCCAGCACGTTCCGGGACAGGGAGAAGGGTACGCAGTATTTT.

This clone was recorded a few times. The chain uses TRBV2 and TRBJ2-2; D is possibly TRBD1 (8 bases). The CDR3 runs 17 residues. Germline CDR1 is SNHLY and CDR2 is FYNNEI. V was shortened by 7 bases and J by 6 bases, with 24 bases between the two germline ends. The CDR3 spells CASMSGGGQDRAGELFF. CDR3 nucleotides: TGTGCCAGCATGTCAGGCGGGGGACAGGACCGGGCCGGGGAGCTGTTTTTT.

The CDR3 DNA is TGTGCCAGCAGCTTAGGTGGTCCCGGGACAGTGAACACTGAAGCTTTCTTT. Translation gives CASSLGGPGTVNTEAFF. V is TRBV7-2 and J is TRBJ1-1; 7 nucleotides agree with TRBD1. The germline gives CDR1 SGHTA, CDR2 FQGNSA. The junction had 8 bases not matched to a gene; V was cut back by 1 base and J by 0 bases. The CDR3 has 17 amino acids. Filled out from reference TRBV7-2 and TRBJ1-1, the complete variable domain reads GAGVSQSPSNKVTEKGKDVELRCDPISGHTALYWYRQSLGQGLEFLIYFQGNSAPDKSGLPSDRFSAERTGGSVSTLTIQRTQQEDSAVYLCASSLGGPGTVNTEAFFGQGTRLTVV.

This clone was detected only a few times. This chain links TRBV25-1 with TRBJ2-5; TRBD1 might be the D (6 bases). The V and J ends lost 6 bases and 4 bases respectively, with 9 bases between them. CDR1 and CDR2 (germline): MGHDK, SYGVNS. This CDR3 comprises 12 residues. CDR3 amino acids: CASSTGLETQYF. The CDR3, as DNA: TGTGCCAGCAGCACAGGGCTAGAGACCCAGTACTTC.

This clone was found once. The chain uses TRBV9 and TRBJ1-5, with D perhaps matching TRBD1 (6 bases). Germline V gives CDR1 SGDLS, CDR2 YYNGEE. V lost 3 bases, J lost 2 bases, and 6 bases lay in between. The CDR3 consists of 13 residues. The CDR3 nucleotides are TGTGCCAGCAGCGGACAGGGCAATCAGCCCCAGCATTTT. It specifies CASSGQGNQPQHF.

The J gene is TRBJ1-1, the V gene TRBV6-5; D call uncertain. This CDR3 region has 14 residues. CDR1 is MNHEY and CDR2 is SVGAGI in the germline V gene. Trimming shortened V by 7 bases and J by 3 bases, and 15 bases separated the two germline ends. DNA of the CDR3: TGTGCCAGCAACCCGGGCAGGAGGGACACTGAAGCTTTCTTT. Translating gives CASNPGRRDTEAFF.

This chain links TRBV28 with TRBJ2-1; possibly TRBD1 for D (5 bases). CDR3 length: 11 amino acids. Germline V gene lookup returns CDR1 MDHEN and CDR2 SYDVKM. V was cut by 3 bases and J by 10 bases, with 7 bases left in between. CDR3 nucleotides: TGTGCCAGCAGTTTTAGGGGCGAGCAGTTCTTC. Translating gives CASSFRGEQFF.

V and J are TRBV18 and TRBJ1-2, with 7 nucleotides matching TRBD1. CDR1 and CDR2 (germline): KGHSH, LQKENI. The J segment lost 8 bases and the V segment lost 3 bases, leaving 12 bases of the junction unmatched. This CDR3 region has 15 residues. The CDR3 region has the DNA TGTGCCAGCTCACCGGCAGGGGGTGACACCGGAGGCTACACCTTC. It yields the protein CASSPAGGDTGGYTF.

The chain is built from TRBV6-5 and TRBJ2-2, with D possibly matching TRBD1 (6 bases). Trimming cost V 8 bases and J 10 bases, with 20 bases left between them. CDR3 size: 14 residues. The germline V gene encodes CDR1 MNHEY and CDR2 SVGAGI. The CDR3 bases are TGTGCCAGCCACCCCCAGGGGAGTTCTGAGGAGCTGTTTTTT. The encoded protein is CASHPQGSSEELFF.

The chain joins TRBV5-5 to TRBJ2-7; 9 nucleotides line up with TRBD2. Germline V lookup: CDR1 SGHKS, CDR2 YYEKEE (reference sequence). There are 15 residues in the CDR3. After removal of 4 bases from V and 5 bases from J, the junction contained 10 bases not matched to a gene. CDR3 sequence reads: CASSTIGTSYDEQYF. The CDR3 nucleotides are TGTGCCAGCAGCACCATCGGGACTAGCTATGACGAGCAGTACTTC.